Included here is one T cell receptor (beta chain) sequence, with context. Antigen unknown. This sample is drawn from a study of T cell responses to AZD1222 COVID-19 vaccine. Study-level points and caveats: In a largely white British group with more females than males, clonal diversity was possibly underestimated. Just six or seven AZD1222 recipients tested seropositive at baseline.

The data were produced by immunoSEQ multiplex PCR, yet TCRdb's version contains in-frame clones alone and is incomplete. The sample carries 150,000 to 200,000 clones, under 95% recorded once. This CDR3 contains 16 residues. V lost 4 bases and J lost 3; bases outside the gene matches: 8. Germline V gene data show CDR1 as SGHNT and CDR2 as YYREEE (reference sequence). The material was peripheral blood, obtained on day 0 of AZD1222 vaccination. This receptor was taken from an adult in good health. V usage is TRBV5-4 and J usage is TRBJ2-2; 8 bases are a match to TRBD1. CDR3 region: CASSGGTGGYTGELFF. The DNA of the CDR3 is TGTGCCAGCAGCGGTGGGACAGGAGGGTACACCGGGGAGCTGTTTTTT.